These 20 T cell receptor beta chains were all obtained from the same sample, sequenced in a study of early T cells in non-severe SARS-CoV-2 infection. TCRdb processed the 5' RACE reads anew with MiXCR; each CDR3 protein has one entry. This table has about 66,000 distinct CDR3 sequences, approximately 10% appearing once. Sequencing input: whole blood. The receptors here all came from an adult who was a healthcare worker with PCR-confirmed SARS-CoV-2 infection or an uninfected control (not recorded which).

This clonotype was counted between two and nine times. The V gene is TRBV20-1, the J gene TRBJ1-1; a possible D gene is TRBD1 (6 bases). The V end lost 4 bases, the J end lost 6 bases, and 15 bases lay between the germline ends. Germline assignment: CDR1 DFQATT and CDR2 SNEGSKA (reference sequence). This CDR3 region has 13 residues. The CDR3 DNA reads TGCAGTGCTAAGGGCGGCGGGGGGCCTGAAGCTTTCTTT. Its translation: CSAKGGGGPEAFF.

This chain uses TRBV2 with TRBJ1-1, with D uncertain. Between the trimmed V and J ends, which lost 6 bases and 0 bases, there was a span of 11 bases. The CDR3 spans 14 residues. Per germline, CDR1 SNHLY and CDR2 FYNNEI. The DNA for the CDR3 is TGTGCCAGCAGGGGCGGGCAGGTGAACACTGAAGCTTTCTTT. Translating gives CASRGGQVNTEAFF. Drawing the rest from reference TRBV2 and TRBJ1-1, the complete variable domain is EPEVTQTPSHQVTQMGQEVILRCVPISNHLYFYWYRQILGQKVEFLVSFYNNEISEKSEIFDDQFSVERPDGSNFTLKIRSTKLEDSAMYFCASRGGQVNTEAFFGQGTRLTVV.

This clonotype has more than one count but fewer than ten. V usage is TRBV18 and J usage is TRBJ1-1; 9 bases agree with TRBD1. The CDR3 consists of 16 residues. J gave up 6 bases and V 6 bases, and 14 bases lay outside the gene matches. Germline V gene sequence: CDR1 KGHSH, CDR2 LQKENI. The CDR3 region is CASSRRTGDPSSEAFF. The CDR3 region has the DNA TGTGCCAGCTCTCGCAGGACAGGGGATCCGTCGTCTGAAGCTTTCTTT.

The table lists this clonotype with many counts. The chain combines TRBV30 with TRBJ2-1; D is possibly TRBD1 or TRBD2 (5 bases each). The CDR3 is 15 amino acids. V was trimmed by 2 bases and J by 8 bases, leaving 19 bases between them. Germline values: CDR1 GTSNPN, CDR2 SVGIG (reference sequence). The DNA for the CDR3 is TGTGCCTGGAGTCCCCCGTTCCGGGGCCAAGATGAGCAGTTCTTC. Its translation: CAWSPPFRGQDEQFF.

This clonotype was seen a handful of times. The chain employs TRBV29-1 and TRBJ2-5; 7 nucleotides match TRBD1. The ends lost 7 bases at V and 4 bases at J; junction bases unmatched: 9. The CDR3 is 13 residues long. CDR1 and CDR2 from the germline V gene are SQVTM and ANQGSEA. CDR3 DNA: TGCAGCGCCGGGTCAGGGGGTTCAGAGACCCAGTACTTC. This translates into CSAGSGGSETQYF.

This clonotype was recorded a few times. The rearrangement joins TRBV7-9 to TRBJ2-7, with D unclear. V was shortened by 5 bases and J by 0 bases, with 11 bases between the two germline ends. The germline CDR1 and CDR2 sequences are SEHNR and FQNEAQ (reference sequence). CDR3 size: 14 residues. The CDR3 DNA reads TGTGCCAGCAGCCCCATGAGGAGCTCCTACGAGCAGTACTTC. Translating gives CASSPMRSSYEQYF.

The chain combines TRBV12-3 or TRBV12-4 with TRBJ1-1; a possible D gene is TRBD1 (5 bases). Trimming stripped 5 bases from V and 1 base from J, with 11 bases between. The length of the CDR3 is 14 residues. The CDR3 spells CASSGSTGNTEAFF. CDR3 bases: TGTGCCAGCAGTGGAAGTACAGGGAACACTGAAGCTTTCTTT.

There are many counts of this clonotype. The rearrangement links TRBV29-1 to TRBJ2-7; 9 bases line up with TRBD1. Unmatched junction bases numbered 2, after V lost 5 bases and J lost 0 bases. Per the germline V gene, CDR1 is SQVTM and CDR2 is ANQGSEA. This CDR3 region has 13 residues. CDR3 sequence (DNA): TGCAGCGTTCGACAGGGGGGCTCCTACGAGCAGTACTTC. This translates into CSVRQGGSYEQYF.

This clonotype was found a few times. This chain connects TRBV6-6 to TRBJ2-1; D call uncertain. Trimming stripped 7 bases from V and 5 bases from J, with 6 bases between. The CDR3 sequence is 11 residues long. Germline V lookup: CDR1 MNHNY, CDR2 SVGAGI (reference sequence). CDR3 coding DNA: TGTGCCAGCACCCTACACAATGAGCAGTTCTTC. Encoded protein: CASTLHNEQFF.

The chain employs TRBV3-1 and TRBJ1-5; 7 positions agree with TRBD1. The CDR3 extends over 14 amino acids. CDR1 is LGHDT and CDR2 is YNNKEL in the germline V gene (reference sequence). Trimming at V came to 5 bases and at J to 2 bases, leaving 3 bases not matched to a gene. The CDR3: CASSFGQGNQPQHF. DNA of the CDR3: TGTGCCAGCAGCTTTGGACAGGGCAATCAGCCCCAGCATTTT.

The CDR3 here is CASSRDAGLAIYNEQFF. DNA of the CDR3: TGTGCCAGTAGTAGGGACGCGGGCCTAGCGATATACAATGAGCAGTTCTTC. This chain links TRBV19 with TRBJ2-1; a possible D gene is TRBD2 (6 bases). Trimming stripped 4 bases from V and 4 bases from J, with 20 bases between. Germline-derived CDR1 and CDR2 are LNHDA and SQIVND (reference sequence). This CDR3 has 17 amino acids.

This chain links TRBV7-9 with TRBJ1-2; 8 bases are shared with TRBD1. CDR1 and CDR2 (germline): SEHNR, FQNEAQ (reference sequence). This CDR3 has 13 residues. The V and J ends lost 8 bases and 4 bases, in that order; junction bases with no gene match: 6. The CDR3 is CASGQGVTYGYTF. In DNA form, the CDR3 reads TGTGCCAGCGGACAGGGAGTAACCTATGGCTACACCTTC.

This clonotype was recorded a few times. V usage is TRBV6-6 and J usage is TRBJ2-7, with D uncertain. The CDR3 loop spans 18 amino acids. V was shortened by 2 bases and J by 0 bases, with 20 bases between the two germline ends. CDR1 and CDR2 (germline): MNHNY, SVGAGI (reference sequence). This CDR3 is CASSYGGLGSTYSYEQYF. CDR3 coding DNA: TGTGCCAGCAGTTACGGCGGCCTGGGAAGCACCTACTCCTACGAGCAGTACTTC.

This clonotype was detected ten times or more. The chain employs TRBV7-3 and TRBJ2-5, with D possibly TRBD1 on 6 matching bases. This CDR3 comprises 14 residues. Trimming stripped 4 bases from V and 4 bases from J, with 13 bases between. Germline V lookup: CDR1 SGHTA, CDR2 FQGTGA. CDR3 loop: CASSSSGAGETQYF. The CDR3 DNA sequence: TGTGCCAGCAGCTCCTCAGGGGCGGGAGAGACCCAGTACTTC.

The J gene is TRBJ2-7, the V gene TRBV18; maybe TRBD1 (5 bases). Germline V gene lookup returns CDR1 KGHSH and CDR2 LQKENI. V gave up 0 bases and J gave up 6 bases, with 12 bases separating them. This CDR3 comprises 14 residues. The CDR3 sequence is CASSPPTAALEQYF. CDR3 bases: TGTGCCAGCTCACCACCGACAGCTGCCCTCGAGCAGTACTTC. The full variable domain, rest sourced from reference TRBV18 and TRBJ2-7, is NAGVMQNPRHLVRRRGQEARLRCSPMKGHSHVYWYRQLPEEGLKFMVYLQKENIIDESGMPKERFSAEFPKEGPSILRIQQVVRGDSAAYFCASSPPTAALEQYFGPGTRLTVT.

This chain connects TRBV12-3 or TRBV12-4 to TRBJ1-3; the match to TRBD1 covers 12 bases. J was trimmed by 3 bases and V by 6 bases; bases with no gene match: 6. This CDR3 comprises 16 residues. The CDR3 coding sequence is TGTGCCAGCAGACTGGGACAGGGGGCTATTGGAAACACCATATATTTT. Protein: CASRLGQGAIGNTIYF.

This clonotype has just a few counts. The chain recombines TRBV6-6 with TRBJ2-4; TRBD1 might be the D (5 bases). This CDR3 has 11 amino acids. Per germline, CDR1 MNHNY and CDR2 SVGAGI (reference sequence). Trimming cost V 2 bases and J 9 bases, with 5 bases left between them. CDR3 amino acids: CASSYQGIQYF. For the CDR3, the DNA is TGTGCCAGCAGTTACCAGGGCATTCAGTACTTC.

Only a few counts were recorded for this clonotype. The genes are TRBV21-1 and TRBJ2-7; the tabulated D call, TRBD1, remains unverified against the DNA. TRBV21-1 is marked as a pseudogene. The CDR3 length is 16 residues. CDR3 nucleotide sequence: TGTGCCAGCAGCAAAGAGACAGAGCGCAATGCCTACGAGCAGTACTTC. Protein sequence: CASSKETERNAYEQYF.

The rearrangement uses TRBV29-1 and TRBJ2-3; 11 bases agree with TRBD2. The CDR3 contains 15 residues. Germline loops: CDR1 SQVTM, CDR2 ANQGSEA. V was clipped by 5 bases and J by 2 bases; unmatched bases: 6. The CDR3 DNA is TGCAGCGTTCGTGGACTAGCGGGCCTCACAGATACGCAGTATTTT. Protein: CSVRGLAGLTDTQYF.

This clonotype was detected many times. V usage is TRBV20-1 and J usage is TRBJ2-7, with D possibly TRBD2 on 7 matching bases. Germline V gene data show CDR1 as DFQATT and CDR2 as SNEGSKA (reference sequence). V lost 6 bases to trimming and J lost 0 bases, with 12 bases between them. The CDR3 consists of 13 residues. CDR3: CSALRGPSYEQYF. DNA of the CDR3: TGCAGTGCCTTGCGGGGGCCCTCCTACGAGCAGTACTTC.